What follows are 20 T cell receptor beta chains derived from one specimen sequenced in a study of blood T cell repertoires in COVID-19. The protocol was immunoSEQ multiplex PCR, while the TCRdb copy is restricted to in-frame clones and leaves out a portion. The sample has approximately 120,000 clones; 60% to 80% are singletons. Sequencing was carried out using peripheral blood. The receptors here all came from a man older than 75 with COVID-19, enrolled during active disease.

This clone showed up just once. The genes are TRBV27 and TRBJ2-7; 7 bases agree with TRBD1. From germline, CDR1 is MNHEY and CDR2 SMNVEV (reference sequence). V trimming: 4 bases; J trimming: 1 base; junction bases outside the gene matches: 13. The CDR3 is made up of 17 amino acids. The CDR3 spells CASSSIHGQALSYEQYF. The CDR3 coding sequence is TGTGCCAGCAGTTCAATCCATGGACAGGCGTTATCCTACGAGCAGTACTTC.

This rearrangement joins TRBV12-3 or TRBV12-4 to TRBJ1-1; D is perhaps TRBD1 (6 bases). The length of the CDR3 is 13 residues. Trimming removed 7 bases from V and 0 bases from J, with 9 bases in between. Here the CDR3 DNA reads TGTGCCAGCAATAGACAGGTGAACACTGAAGCTTTCTTT. It codes for CASNRQVNTEAFF.

CDR3 in amino acids: CASSSRVRQPQHF. The CDR3 bases are TGTGCCAGCAGCTCCAGGGTCCGCCAGCCCCAGCATTTT. This rearrangement joins TRBV2 to TRBJ1-5; D is possibly TRBD1 (5 bases). Trimming removed 6 bases at V and 7 bases at J, with 13 bases between. Germline V CDR1 and CDR2: SNHLY, FYNNEI. The CDR3 spans 13 residues.

This rearrangement joins TRBV7-8 to TRBJ1-3; weak D call: TRBD1 (6 bases). The germline V gene has CDR1 SGHVS and CDR2 FQNEAQ. The V and J ends lost 5 bases and 0 bases respectively, with 14 bases between them. The CDR3 sequence is 16 residues long. Here the CDR3 DNA reads TGTGCCAGCAGCGCCTACAGGGTCAGCTCTGGAAACACCATATATTTT. Encoded protein: CASSAYRVSSGNTIYF.

The CDR3 loop reads CASSLYGGRGKDTQYF. The CDR3 coding sequence is TGTGCCAGCAGTTTATACGGGGGGCGCGGGAAAGATACGCAGTATTTT. The rearrangement uses TRBV28 and TRBJ2-3, with D possibly being TRBD2 (7 bases). V was clipped by 1 base and J by 5 bases, with 16 bases between them. This CDR3 has 16 amino acids. Germline loops: CDR1 MDHEN, CDR2 SYDVKM. Combining the CDR3 with reference TRBV28 and TRBJ2-3 gives the whole variable domain DVKVTQSSRYLVKRTGEKVFLECVQDMDHENMFWYRQDPGLGLRLIYFSYDVKMKEKGDIPEGYSVSREKKERFSLILESASTNQTSMYLCASSLYGGRGKDTQYFGPGTRLTVL.

V usage is TRBV6-5 and J usage is TRBJ2-7, with TRBD1 matching over 7 bases. This CDR3 is 14 amino acids long. The V and J ends lost 4 bases and 2 bases, in that order; junction bases with no gene match: 5. Germline V lookup: CDR1 MNHEY, CDR2 SVGAGI. The CDR3 here is CASSSPQGAYEQYF. The CDR3 region has the DNA TGTGCCAGCAGTTCCCCCCAGGGGGCCTACGAGCAGTACTTC.

This chain joins TRBV11-2 and TRBJ1-1; TRBD1 aligns across 8 bases. This CDR3 spans 14 amino acids. The junction had 6 bases not matched to a gene; V was cut back by 5 bases and J by 4 bases. Germline V gene lookup returns CDR1 SGHAT and CDR2 FQNNGV. The CDR3 coding sequence is TGTGCCAGCAGCCCATGGACAGGGATCACTGAAGCTTTCTTT. Amino acid sequence: CASSPWTGITEAFF.

The chain joins TRBV7-9 to TRBJ2-5, with a tentative D call TRBD2 (5 bases). V shed 3 bases and J shed 9 bases, with 8 bases lying between them. Germline CDR1 reads SEHNR; CDR2 reads FQNEAQ (reference sequence). This CDR3 has 11 amino acids. The CDR3 reads CASSFEGPQYF. CDR3 coding DNA: TGTGCCAGCAGCTTTGAGGGCCCCCAGTACTTC.

This clone was seen more than once but under ten times. The CDR3 nucleotides read TGCAGCGTCCTCAGGACAGGCAACACTGAAGCTTTCTTT. Protein product: CSVLRTGNTEAFF. The chain couples TRBV29-1 to TRBJ1-1; 7 positions match TRBD1. The V and J ends lost 6 bases and 2 bases, in that order; junction bases with no gene match: 6. CDR1 and CDR2 from the germline V gene are SQVTM and ANQGSEA. This CDR3 comprises 13 residues.

In DNA form, the CDR3 reads TGCGCCAGCAGCTCCCTCCCAGGGGGGAACACTGAAGCTTTCTTT. Encoded protein: CASSSLPGGNTEAFF. This chain connects TRBV5-1 to TRBJ1-1; 7 nucleotides match TRBD1. V was clipped by 3 bases and J by 1 base; unmatched bases: 6. The CDR3 runs 15 residues. Germline V CDR1 and CDR2: SGHRS, YFSETQ. Supplemented by reference TRBV5-1 and TRBJ1-1, the full variable domain reads KAGVTQTPRYLIKTRGQQVTLSCSPISGHRSVSWYQQTPGQGLQFLFEYFSETQRNKGNFPGRFSGRQFSNSRSEMNVSTLELGDSALYLCASSSLPGGNTEAFFGQGTRLTVV.

The chain couples TRBV5-1 to TRBJ2-2, with D possibly being TRBD1 (5 bases). The germline CDR1 and CDR2 sequences are SGHRS and YFSETQ. Between the trimmed V and J ends, which lost 4 bases and 5 bases, there was a span of 12 bases. The CDR3 is 14 residues long. The CDR3 DNA follows: TGCGCCAGCAGCGGCAGGGATGTGACCGGGGAGCTGTTTTTT. The encoded protein is CASSGRDVTGELFF.

The rearrangement joins TRBV4-2 to TRBJ2-2; 9 bases align to TRBD2. The CDR3 spans 17 residues. V trimming: 0 bases; J trimming: 4 bases; junction bases outside the gene matches: 6. From germline, CDR1 is LGHNA and CDR2 YNFKEQ. The CDR3 DNA sequence: TGTGCCAGCAGCCAAGATTTCGCGGGAGGGACCACCGGGGAGCTGTTTTTT. As protein: CASSQDFAGGTTGELFF.

The chain recombines TRBV7-2 with TRBJ1-6; no firm D call. The CDR3 runs 12 residues. Germline V lookup: CDR1 SGHTA, CDR2 FQGNSA. V dropped 2 bases and J dropped 7 bases, with 3 bases sitting between them. CDR3 DNA: TGTGCCAGCAGCTTACCAAATTCACCCCTCCACTTT. This gives the protein CASSLPNSPLHF.

This chain joins TRBV9 and TRBJ2-3, with TRBD2 matching 12 bases. V lost 0 bases, J lost 4 bases, and 0 bases stayed unmatched. The CDR3 runs 15 residues. Germline V CDR1 and CDR2: SGDLS, YYNGEE. CDR3 protein: CASSVASGRADTQYF. CDR3 DNA: TGTGCCAGCAGCGTAGCTAGCGGGAGGGCAGATACGCAGTATTTT.

This rearrangement joins TRBV5-4 to TRBJ1-2; D gene ambiguous. Trimming took 1 base from V and 2 from J, leaving 9 bases between them. The CDR3 covers 14 residues. Germline-derived CDR1 and CDR2 are SGHNT and YYREEE (reference sequence). The CDR3 reads CASSLNRQNYGYTF. CDR3 coding DNA: TGTGCCAGCAGCTTGAATCGCCAGAACTATGGCTACACCTTC.

The J gene is TRBJ1-5, the V gene TRBV23-1; tentative D call: TRBD1 (6 bases). TRBV23-1 is an ORF, and what it does is uncertain. The CDR3 loop spans 17 amino acids. V was pared by 3 bases and J by 0 bases, with 15 bases between. CDR3 DNA sequence: TGCGCCAGCAGTCACTCCTGGGACAATTATAGCAATCAGCCCCAGCATTTT. Its translation: CASSHSWDNYSNQPQHF.

This chain uses TRBV19 with TRBJ1-1; D gene uncertain. Germline V lookup: CDR1 LNHDA, CDR2 SQIVND (reference sequence). This CDR3 has 14 residues. V gave up 3 bases and J gave up 1 base, with 9 bases separating them. The CDR3 protein is CASSIWPGNTEAFF. CDR3 sequence (DNA): TGTGCCAGTAGTATCTGGCCGGGGAACACTGAAGCTTTCTTT.

This chain uses TRBV7-3 with TRBJ2-1; 8 nucleotides agree with TRBD2. J was trimmed by 1 base and V by 4 bases; bases with no gene match: 6. This CDR3 contains 16 residues. Germline loops: CDR1 SGHTA, CDR2 FQGTGA. The CDR3 region has the DNA TGTGCCAGCAGCTCCTCTGGGACTAGATCCTACAATGAGCAGTTCTTC. It specifies CASSSSGTRSYNEQFF.

The chain joins TRBV9 to TRBJ2-2; D is ambiguous. Germline-derived CDR1 and CDR2 are SGDLS and YYNGEE. This CDR3 contains 14 residues. V was trimmed by 3 bases and J by 4 bases, leaving 10 bases between them. The CDR3 loop is CASSAYFGTGELFF. The CDR3 DNA reads as TGTGCCAGCAGCGCCTACTTTGGCACCGGGGAGCTGTTTTTT.

This clone came up a few times. The gene calls are TRBV10-3 and TRBJ2-5; 8 positions agree with TRBD1. The V segment lost 4 bases and the J segment 2 bases; nucleotides outside the gene matches: 9. There are 16 residues in the CDR3. Germline V CDR1 and CDR2: ENHRY, SYGVKD. The CDR3 here is CAISGRAGGYQETQYF. CDR3 nucleotides: TGTGCCATCAGTGGACGGGCAGGGGGCTATCAAGAGACCCAGTACTTC.